This T cell receptor beta chain was observed in a study of blood T cell repertoires in COVID-19. Study-level background: Whether acute or convalescent, the COVID-19 samples came from the United States, Italy and Spain.

The V and J ends lost 4 bases and 3 bases respectively, with 13 bases between them. CDR3 size: 15 residues. Germline V gives CDR1 MDHEN, CDR2 SYDVKM. As originally analysed: For nucleated cells, counts were estimated from reference gene primer amplification. The method was immunoSEQ multiplex PCR; TCRdb's version includes in-frame clones alone and lacks a portion of them. The DNA was the basis for D and trimming; V, J and clone size are from that table. Of about 48,000 clones detected, 90% appear once; the ten largest clones hold 5% to 6.5%. V is TRBV28 and J is TRBJ1-5; D might be TRBD1 (6 bases). The origin of this receptor is a man aged 70 or older with acute or convalescent COVID-19. Input material: peripheral blood. CDR3 sequence: CASSSTTGLNQPQHF. CDR3 DNA sequence: TGTGCCAGCAGTTCCACAACAGGGCTCAATCAGCCCCAGCATTTT.